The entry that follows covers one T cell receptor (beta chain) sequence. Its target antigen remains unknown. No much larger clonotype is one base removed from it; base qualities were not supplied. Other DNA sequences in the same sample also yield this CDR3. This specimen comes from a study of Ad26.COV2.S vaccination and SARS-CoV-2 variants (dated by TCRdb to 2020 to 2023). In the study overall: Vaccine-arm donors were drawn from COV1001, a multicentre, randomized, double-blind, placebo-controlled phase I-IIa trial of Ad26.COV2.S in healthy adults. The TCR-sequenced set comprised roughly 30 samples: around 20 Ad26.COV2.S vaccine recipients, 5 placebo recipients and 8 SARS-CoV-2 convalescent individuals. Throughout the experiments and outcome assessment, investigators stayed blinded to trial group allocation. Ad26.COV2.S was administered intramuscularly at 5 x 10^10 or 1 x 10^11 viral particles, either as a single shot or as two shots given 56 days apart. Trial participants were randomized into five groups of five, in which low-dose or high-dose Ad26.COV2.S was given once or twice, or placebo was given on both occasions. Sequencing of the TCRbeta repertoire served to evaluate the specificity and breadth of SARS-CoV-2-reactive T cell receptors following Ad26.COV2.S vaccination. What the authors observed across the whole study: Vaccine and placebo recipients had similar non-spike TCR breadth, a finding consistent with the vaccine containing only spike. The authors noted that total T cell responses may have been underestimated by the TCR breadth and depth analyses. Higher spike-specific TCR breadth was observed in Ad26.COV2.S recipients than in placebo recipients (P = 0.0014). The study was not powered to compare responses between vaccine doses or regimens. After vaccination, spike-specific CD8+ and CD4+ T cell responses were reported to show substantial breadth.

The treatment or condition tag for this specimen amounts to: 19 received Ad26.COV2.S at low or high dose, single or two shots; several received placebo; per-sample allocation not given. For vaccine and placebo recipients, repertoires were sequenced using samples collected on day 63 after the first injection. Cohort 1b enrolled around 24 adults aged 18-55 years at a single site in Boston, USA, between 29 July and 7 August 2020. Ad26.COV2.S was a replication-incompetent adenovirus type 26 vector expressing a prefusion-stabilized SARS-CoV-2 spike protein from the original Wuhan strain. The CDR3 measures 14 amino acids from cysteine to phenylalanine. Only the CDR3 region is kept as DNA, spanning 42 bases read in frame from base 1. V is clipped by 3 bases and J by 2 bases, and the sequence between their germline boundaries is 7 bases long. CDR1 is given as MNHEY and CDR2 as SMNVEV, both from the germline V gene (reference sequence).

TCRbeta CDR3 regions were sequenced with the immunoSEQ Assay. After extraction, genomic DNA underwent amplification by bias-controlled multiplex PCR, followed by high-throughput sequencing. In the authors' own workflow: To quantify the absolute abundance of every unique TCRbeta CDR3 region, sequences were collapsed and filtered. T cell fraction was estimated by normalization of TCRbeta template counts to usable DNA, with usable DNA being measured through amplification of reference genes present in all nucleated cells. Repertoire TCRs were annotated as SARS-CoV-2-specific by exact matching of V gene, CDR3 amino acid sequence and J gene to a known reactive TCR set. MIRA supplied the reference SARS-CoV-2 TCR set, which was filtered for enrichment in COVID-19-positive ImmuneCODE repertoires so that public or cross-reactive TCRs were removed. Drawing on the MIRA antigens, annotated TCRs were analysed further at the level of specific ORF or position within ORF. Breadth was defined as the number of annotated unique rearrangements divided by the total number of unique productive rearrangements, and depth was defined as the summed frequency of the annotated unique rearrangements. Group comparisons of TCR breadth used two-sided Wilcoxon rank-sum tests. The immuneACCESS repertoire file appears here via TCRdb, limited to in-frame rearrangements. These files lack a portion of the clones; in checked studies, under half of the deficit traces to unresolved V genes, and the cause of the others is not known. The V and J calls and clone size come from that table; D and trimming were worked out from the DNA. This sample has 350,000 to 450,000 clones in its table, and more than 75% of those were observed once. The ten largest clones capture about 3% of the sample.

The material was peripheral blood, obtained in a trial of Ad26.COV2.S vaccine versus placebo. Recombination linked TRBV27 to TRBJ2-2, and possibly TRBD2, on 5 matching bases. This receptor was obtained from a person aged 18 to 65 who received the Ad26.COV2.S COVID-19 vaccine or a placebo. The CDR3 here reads CASSFGLNTGELFF. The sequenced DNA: TGTGCCAGCAGTTTCGGACTCAACACCGGGGAGCTGTTTTTT.